This T cell receptor beta chain came from a study of blood T cell repertoires in COVID-19. About the study: The origin of the acute and convalescent COVID-19 samples was the United States, Italy and Spain. T cells, B-cell-depleted T cells, or PBMCs supplied cDNA or gDNA.

Authors' data handling: Quantification of nucleated cells was approximated via reference gene primer amplification. Profiling relied on immunoSEQ multiplex PCR, and the TCRdb table lists in-frame clones only, not all of them. V and J calls and clone size are as listed in that table; D and trimming were resolved from the DNA. Of 15,000 or so clones in the sample, about 91% are singletons; the top ten hold 2.5% to 3.5%. This CDR3 is built from 18 residues. After removal of 5 bases from V and 2 bases from J, the junction contained 13 bases not matched to a gene. Germline-derived CDR1 and CDR2 are SNHLY and FYNNEI.

The source material was peripheral blood. V usage is TRBV2 and J usage is TRBJ2-3; 10 positions agree with TRBD2. This sequence was found in a human donor in a cohort sampled during active COVID-19. The CDR3, as DNA: TGTGCCAGCAGTCCTACAAACGGACTAGCGGATTACACAGATACGCAGTATTTT. The encoded protein is CASSPTNGLADYTDTQYF.